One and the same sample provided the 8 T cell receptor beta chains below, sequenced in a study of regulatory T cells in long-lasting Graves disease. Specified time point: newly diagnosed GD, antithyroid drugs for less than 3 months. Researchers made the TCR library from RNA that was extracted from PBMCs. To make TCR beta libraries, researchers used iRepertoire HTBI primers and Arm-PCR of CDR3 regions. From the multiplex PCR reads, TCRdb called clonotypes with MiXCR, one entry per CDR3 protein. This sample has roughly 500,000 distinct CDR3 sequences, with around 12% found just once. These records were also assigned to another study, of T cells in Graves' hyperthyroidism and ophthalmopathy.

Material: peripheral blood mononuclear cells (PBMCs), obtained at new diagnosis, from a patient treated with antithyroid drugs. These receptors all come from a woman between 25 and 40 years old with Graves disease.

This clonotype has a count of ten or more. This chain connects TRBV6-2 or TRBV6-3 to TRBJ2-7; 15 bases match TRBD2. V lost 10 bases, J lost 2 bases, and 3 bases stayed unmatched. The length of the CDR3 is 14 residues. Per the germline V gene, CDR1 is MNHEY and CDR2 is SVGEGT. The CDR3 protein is CATGLAGGPYEQYF. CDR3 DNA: TGTGCCACCGGACTAGCGGGAGGGCCCTACGAGCAGTACTTC.

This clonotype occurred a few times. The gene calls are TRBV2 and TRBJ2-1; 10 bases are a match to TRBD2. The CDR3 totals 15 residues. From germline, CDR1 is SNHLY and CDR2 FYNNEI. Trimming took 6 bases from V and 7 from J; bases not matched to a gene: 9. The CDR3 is CASRESSGSANEQFF. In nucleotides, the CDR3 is TGTGCCAGCAGGGAATCTAGCGGGAGTGCAAATGAGCAGTTCTTC. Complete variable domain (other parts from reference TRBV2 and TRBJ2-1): EPEVTQTPSHQVTQMGQEVILRCVPISNHLYFYWYRQILGQKVEFLVSFYNNEISEKSEIFDDQFSVERPDGSNFTLKIRSTKLEDSAMYFCASRESSGSANEQFFGPGTRLTVL.

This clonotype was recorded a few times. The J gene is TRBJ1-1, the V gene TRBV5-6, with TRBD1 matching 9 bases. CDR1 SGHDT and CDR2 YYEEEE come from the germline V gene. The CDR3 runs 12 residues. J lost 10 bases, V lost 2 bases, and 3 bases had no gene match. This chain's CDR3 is CASSFGTGRAFF. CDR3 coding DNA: TGTGCCAGCAGCTTTGGGACAGGGAGAGCTTTCTTT.

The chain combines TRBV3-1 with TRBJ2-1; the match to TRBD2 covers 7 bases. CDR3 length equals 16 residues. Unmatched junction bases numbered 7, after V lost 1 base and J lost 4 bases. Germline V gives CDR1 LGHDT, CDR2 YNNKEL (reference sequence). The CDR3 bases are TGTGCCAGCAGCCAAGGGCTAGCGGTCCTATACAATGAGCAGTTCTTC. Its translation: CASSQGLAVLYNEQFF.

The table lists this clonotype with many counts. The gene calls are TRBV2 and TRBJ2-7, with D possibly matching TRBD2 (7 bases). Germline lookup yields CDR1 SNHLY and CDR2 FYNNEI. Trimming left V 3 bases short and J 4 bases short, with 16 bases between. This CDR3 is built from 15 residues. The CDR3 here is CASSDGGASLYEQYF. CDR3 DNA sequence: TGTGCCAGCAGTGATGGGGGGGCGTCGTTATACGAGCAGTACTTC. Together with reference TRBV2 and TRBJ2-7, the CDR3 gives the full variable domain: EPEVTQTPSHQVTQMGQEVILRCVPISNHLYFYWYRQILGQKVEFLVSFYNNEISEKSEIFDDQFSVERPDGSNFTLKIRSTKLEDSAMYFCASSDGGASLYEQYFGPGTRLTVT.

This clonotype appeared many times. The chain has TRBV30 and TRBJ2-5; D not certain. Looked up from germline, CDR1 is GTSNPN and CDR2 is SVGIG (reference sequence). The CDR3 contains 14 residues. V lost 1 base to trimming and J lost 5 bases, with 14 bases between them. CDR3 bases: TGTGCCTGGAGTGACGTAGGGAAGGCGGAGACCCAGTACTTC. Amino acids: CAWSDVGKAETQYF.

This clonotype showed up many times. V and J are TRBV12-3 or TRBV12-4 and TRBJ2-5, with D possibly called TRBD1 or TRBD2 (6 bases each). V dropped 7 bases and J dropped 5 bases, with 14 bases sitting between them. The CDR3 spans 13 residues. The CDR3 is CASKVGGLETQYF. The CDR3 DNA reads TGTGCCAGCAAAGTTGGGGGGCTCGAGACCCAGTACTTC.

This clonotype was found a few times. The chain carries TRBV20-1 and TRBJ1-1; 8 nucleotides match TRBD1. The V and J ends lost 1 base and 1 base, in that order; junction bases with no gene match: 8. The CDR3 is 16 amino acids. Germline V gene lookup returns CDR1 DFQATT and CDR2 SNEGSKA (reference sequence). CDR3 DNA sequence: TGCAGTGCTAGAGTCAGGGGGCAAAGTTGGAACACTGAAGCTTTCTTT. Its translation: CSARVRGQSWNTEAFF.